This T cell receptor beta chain was retrieved from a study of identical twins. Study-wide results and caveats: Donors were not followed over many years; analysis was cross-sectional. Memory repertoires showed no such pattern, whereas abundant cord blood beta clonotypes carried fewer insertions.

The CDR3 totals 13 residues. J gave up 7 bases and V 8 bases, and 7 bases lay outside the gene matches. From germline, CDR1 is MRHNA and CDR2 SNTAGT. This clonotype has at least ten counts. As yet, its antigen is unknown. From the 5' RACE reads, TCRdb called clonotypes with MiXCR, one entry per CDR3 protein. Counted here are approximately 680,000 distinct CDR3 sequences, about 7.6% occurring once; the ten biggest clones make up 1.6%. These data are also associated with another study on yellow fever vaccine responses in identical twins.

The specimen was PBMCs. The receptor was isolated from a woman aged 18-29 years in good health. The rearrangement links TRBV6-4 to TRBJ2-7; 11 bases agree with TRBD1. The CDR3 reads CASGDRGLEEQYV. CDR3 DNA sequence: TGTGCCAGCGGGGACAGGGGGTTGGAGGAGCAGTACGTC.